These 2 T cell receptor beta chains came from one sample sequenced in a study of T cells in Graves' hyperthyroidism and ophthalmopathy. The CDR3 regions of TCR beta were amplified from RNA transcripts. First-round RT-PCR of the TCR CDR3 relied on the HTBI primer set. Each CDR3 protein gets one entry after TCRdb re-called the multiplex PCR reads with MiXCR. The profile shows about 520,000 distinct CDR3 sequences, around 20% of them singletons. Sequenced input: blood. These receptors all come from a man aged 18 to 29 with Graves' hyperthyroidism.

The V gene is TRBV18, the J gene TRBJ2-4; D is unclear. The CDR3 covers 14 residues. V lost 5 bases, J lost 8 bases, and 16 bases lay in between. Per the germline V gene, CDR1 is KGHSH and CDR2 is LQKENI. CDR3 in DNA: TGTGCCAGCTCAGGATACCCGCCTCCCCACATTCAGTACTTC. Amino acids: CASSGYPPPHIQYF.

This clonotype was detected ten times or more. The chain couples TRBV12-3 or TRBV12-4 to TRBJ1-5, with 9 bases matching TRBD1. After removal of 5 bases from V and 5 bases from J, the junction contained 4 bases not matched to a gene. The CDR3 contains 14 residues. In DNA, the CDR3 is TGTGCCAGCAGTCTCACAGGGGGCCATCAGCCCCAGCATTTT. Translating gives CASSLTGGHQPQHF.